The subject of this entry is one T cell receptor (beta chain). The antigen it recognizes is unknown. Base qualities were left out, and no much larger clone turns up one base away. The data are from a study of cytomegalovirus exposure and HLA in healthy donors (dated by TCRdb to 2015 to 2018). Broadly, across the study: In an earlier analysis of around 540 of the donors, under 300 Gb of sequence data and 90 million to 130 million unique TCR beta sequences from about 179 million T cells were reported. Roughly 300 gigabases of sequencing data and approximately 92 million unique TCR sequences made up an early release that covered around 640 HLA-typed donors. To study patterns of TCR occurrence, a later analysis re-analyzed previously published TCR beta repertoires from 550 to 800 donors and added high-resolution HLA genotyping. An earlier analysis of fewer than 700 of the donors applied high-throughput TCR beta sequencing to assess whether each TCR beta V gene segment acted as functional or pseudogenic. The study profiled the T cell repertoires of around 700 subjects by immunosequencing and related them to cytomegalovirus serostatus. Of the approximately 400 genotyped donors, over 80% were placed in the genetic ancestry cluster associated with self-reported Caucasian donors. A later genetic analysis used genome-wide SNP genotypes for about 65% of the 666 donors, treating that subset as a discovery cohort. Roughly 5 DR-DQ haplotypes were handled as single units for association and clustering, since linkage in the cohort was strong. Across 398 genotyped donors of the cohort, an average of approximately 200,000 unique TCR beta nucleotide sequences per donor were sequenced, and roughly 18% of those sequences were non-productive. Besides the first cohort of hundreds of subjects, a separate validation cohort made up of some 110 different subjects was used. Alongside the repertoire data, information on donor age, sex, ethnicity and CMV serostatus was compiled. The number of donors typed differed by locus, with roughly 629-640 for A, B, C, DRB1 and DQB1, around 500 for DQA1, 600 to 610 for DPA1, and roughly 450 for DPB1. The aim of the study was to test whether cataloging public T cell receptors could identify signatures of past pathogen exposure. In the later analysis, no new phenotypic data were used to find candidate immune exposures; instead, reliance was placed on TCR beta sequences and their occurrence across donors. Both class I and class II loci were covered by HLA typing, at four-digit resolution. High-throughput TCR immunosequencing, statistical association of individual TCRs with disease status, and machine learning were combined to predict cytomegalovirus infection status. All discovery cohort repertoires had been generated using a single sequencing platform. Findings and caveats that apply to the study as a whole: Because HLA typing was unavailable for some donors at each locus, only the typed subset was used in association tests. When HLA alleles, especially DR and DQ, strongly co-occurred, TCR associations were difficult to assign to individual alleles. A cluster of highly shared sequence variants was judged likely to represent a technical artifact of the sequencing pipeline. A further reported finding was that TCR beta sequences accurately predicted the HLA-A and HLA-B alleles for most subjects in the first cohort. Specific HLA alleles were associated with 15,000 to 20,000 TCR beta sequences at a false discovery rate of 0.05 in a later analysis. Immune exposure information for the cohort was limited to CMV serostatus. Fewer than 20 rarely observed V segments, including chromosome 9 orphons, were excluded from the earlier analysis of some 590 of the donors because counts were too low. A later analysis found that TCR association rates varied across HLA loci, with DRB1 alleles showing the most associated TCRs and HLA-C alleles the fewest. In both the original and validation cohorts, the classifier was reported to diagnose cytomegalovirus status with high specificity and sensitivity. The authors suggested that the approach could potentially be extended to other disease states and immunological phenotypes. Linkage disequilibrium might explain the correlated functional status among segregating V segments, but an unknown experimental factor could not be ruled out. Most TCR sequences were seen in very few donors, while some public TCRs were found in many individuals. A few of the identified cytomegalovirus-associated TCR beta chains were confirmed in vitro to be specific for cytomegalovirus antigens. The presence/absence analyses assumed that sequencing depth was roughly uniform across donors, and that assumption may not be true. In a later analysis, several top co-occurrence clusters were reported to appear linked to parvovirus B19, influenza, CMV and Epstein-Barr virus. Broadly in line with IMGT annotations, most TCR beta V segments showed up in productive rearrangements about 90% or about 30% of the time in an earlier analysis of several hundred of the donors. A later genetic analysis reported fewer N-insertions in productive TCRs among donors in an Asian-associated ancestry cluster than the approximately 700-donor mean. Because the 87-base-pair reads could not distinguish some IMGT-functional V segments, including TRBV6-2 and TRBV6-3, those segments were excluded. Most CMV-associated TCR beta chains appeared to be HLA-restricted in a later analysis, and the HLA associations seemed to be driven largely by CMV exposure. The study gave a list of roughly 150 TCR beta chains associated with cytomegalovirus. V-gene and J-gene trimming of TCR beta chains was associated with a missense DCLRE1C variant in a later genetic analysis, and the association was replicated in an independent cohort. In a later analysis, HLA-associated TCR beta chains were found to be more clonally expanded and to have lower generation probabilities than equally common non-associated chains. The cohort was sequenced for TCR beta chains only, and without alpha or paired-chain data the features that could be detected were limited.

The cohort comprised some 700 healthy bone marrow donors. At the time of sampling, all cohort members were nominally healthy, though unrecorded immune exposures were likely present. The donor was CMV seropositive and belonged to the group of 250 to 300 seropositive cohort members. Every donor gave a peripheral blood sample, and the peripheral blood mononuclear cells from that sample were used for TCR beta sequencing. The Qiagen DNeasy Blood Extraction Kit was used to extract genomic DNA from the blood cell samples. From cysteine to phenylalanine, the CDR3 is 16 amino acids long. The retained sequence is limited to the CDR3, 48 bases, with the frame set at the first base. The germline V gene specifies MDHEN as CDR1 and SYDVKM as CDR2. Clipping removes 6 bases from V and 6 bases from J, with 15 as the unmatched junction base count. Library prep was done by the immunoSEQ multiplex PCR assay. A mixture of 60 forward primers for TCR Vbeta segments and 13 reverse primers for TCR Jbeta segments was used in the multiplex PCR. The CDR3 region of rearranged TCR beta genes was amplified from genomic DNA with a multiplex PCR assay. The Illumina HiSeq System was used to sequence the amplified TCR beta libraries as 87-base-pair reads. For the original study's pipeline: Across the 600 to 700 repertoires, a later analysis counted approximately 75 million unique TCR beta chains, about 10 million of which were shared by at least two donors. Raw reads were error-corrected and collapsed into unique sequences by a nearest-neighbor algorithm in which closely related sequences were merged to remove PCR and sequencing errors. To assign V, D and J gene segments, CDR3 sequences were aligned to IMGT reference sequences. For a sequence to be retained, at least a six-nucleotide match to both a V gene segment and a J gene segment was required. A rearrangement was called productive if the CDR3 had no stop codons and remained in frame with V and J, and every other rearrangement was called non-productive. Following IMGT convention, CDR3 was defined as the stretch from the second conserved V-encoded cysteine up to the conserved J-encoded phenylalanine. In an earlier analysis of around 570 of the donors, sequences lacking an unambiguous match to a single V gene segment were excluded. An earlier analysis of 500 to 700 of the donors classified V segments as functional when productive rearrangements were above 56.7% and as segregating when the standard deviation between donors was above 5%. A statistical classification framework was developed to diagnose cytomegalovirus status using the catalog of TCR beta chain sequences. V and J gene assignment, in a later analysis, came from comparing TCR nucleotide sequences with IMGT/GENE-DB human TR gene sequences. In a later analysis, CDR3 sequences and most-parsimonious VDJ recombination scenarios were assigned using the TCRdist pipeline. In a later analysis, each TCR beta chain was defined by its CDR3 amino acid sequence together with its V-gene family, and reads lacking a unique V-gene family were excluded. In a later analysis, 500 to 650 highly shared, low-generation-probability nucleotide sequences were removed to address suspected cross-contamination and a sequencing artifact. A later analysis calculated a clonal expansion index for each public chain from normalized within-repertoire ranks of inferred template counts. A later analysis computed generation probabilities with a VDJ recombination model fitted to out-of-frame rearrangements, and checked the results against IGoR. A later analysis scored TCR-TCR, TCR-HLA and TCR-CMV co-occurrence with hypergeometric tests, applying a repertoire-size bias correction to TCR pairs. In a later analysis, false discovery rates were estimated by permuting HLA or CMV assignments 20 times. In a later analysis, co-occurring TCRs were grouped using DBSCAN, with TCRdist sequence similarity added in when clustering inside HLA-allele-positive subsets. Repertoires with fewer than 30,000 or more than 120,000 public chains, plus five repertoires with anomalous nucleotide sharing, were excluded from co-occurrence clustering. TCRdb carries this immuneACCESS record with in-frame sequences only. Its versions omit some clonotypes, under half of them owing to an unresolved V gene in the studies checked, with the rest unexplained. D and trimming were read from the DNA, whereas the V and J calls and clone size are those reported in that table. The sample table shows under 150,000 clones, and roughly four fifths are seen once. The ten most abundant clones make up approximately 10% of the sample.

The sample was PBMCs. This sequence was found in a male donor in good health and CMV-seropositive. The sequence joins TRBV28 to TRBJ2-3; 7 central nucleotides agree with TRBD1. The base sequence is TGTGCCAGCAGCAAATTTCGACAGGGAAGGGTGGATACGCAGTATTTT. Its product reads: CASSKFRQGRVDTQYF.